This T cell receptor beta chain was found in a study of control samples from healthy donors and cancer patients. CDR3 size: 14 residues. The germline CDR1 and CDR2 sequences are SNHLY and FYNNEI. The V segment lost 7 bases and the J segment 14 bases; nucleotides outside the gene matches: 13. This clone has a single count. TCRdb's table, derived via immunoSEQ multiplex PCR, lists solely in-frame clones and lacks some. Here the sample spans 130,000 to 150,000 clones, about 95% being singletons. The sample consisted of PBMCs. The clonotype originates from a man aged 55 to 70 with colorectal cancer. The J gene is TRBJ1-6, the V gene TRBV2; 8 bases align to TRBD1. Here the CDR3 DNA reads TGTGCCAGCAATCCCGGGACAGGCCTATCGGCCCTCCACTTT. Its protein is CASNPGTGLSALHF.